The TCR beta chain under discussion was sequenced for a study of blood T cell repertoires in COVID-19 (dated by TCRdb to 2020 to 2022). A note on the overall study: The collaborator samples originated in the United States, Italy and Spain and spanned the acute and convalescent phases of COVID-19. Nearly every sample came with metadata listing a de-identified subject ID, COVID-19 status, age in years and sex. The material from the prospective study consisted of cDNA or gDNA derived from T cells, B-cell-depleted T cells, or PBMCs. Subjects who had been exposed to COVID-19, were actively infected with it, or had recovered from it provided the deeply sampled blood TCRbeta repertoires that made up the dataset. The repertoires were made available in a free public database intended to serve as a resource for research on the immune response to SARS-CoV-2. Where HLA class I and class II types were available, the types were taken from metadata supplied by the sample provider, not from assay-based typing. Samples came from the ongoing ImmuneRACE study (first 160 participants) plus 1,254 subjects from 6 global collaborators.

TCRbeta CDR3 regions were amplified from genomic DNA by means of the immunoSEQ Assay, a bias-controlled multiplex PCR. The source study handled its data this way. Within the assay, amplification of reference gene primers was used to estimate how many nucleated cells each sample contained. To quantify the absolute abundance of each unique TCRbeta CDR3 rearrangement, sequence reads were collapsed and filtered. Productive Simpson clonality was computed per sample as the square root of Simpson's diversity index over productive rearrangements. Held by TCRdb, this immuneACCESS table contains in-frame sequences only and omits some clones. Under half of the omission traces to an unresolved V gene where checked; the cause of the rest is unknown. The DNA gave D and trimming, while V, J and clone size come from that table. A total of around 300,000 clones appear in this sample, 90% to 95% of them only once. The ten largest clones capture about 2.2% of the sample.

V loses 8 bases of germline sequence and J loses 8 bases, and the interval between the two ends is 15 bases. From the cysteine up to the phenylalanine, the CDR3 has a length of 12 residues. The retained sequence is limited to the CDR3, 36 bases, with the frame set at the first base. The germline V gene supplies CDR1 MGHDK and CDR2 SYGVNS. General findings and caveats noted by the study authors: The amount of clinical and demographic metadata varied by source and participant and was provided uncurated.

At one collaborating source in Seattle, patients were enrolled during active infection and were followed longitudinally through the course of disease. Collaborating institutions collected whole blood in K2EDTA tubes following their own protocols. For TCRbeta analysis, collaborators shipped samples as frozen whole blood, isolated PBMCs, or DNA extracted from either of those sample types. About this clone: Its antigen specificity is not known. Within one base of it there is no much larger clone, and no base qualities were kept.

The receptor's source is a woman aged 25-40 years with COVID-19, enrolled during active disease. The sequencing input was peripheral blood. The chain is encoded by TRBV25-1 joined to TRBJ1-1; the D gene is perhaps TRBD1, from 6 matching bases. The sequenced DNA: TGTGCCAGCGGACCACTCGGGACAGAAGCTTTCTTT. Translated, this is CASGPLGTEAFF.